What follows are 24 T cell receptor beta chains derived from one specimen sequenced in a study of cytotoxic CD8 clonotypes in ibrutinib-treated CLL. Assay: immunoSEQ multiplex PCR; the TCRdb copy retains only in-frame clones and omits some. The sample contains approximately 80,000 clones, more than 70% of which appear only once. The source material was PBMCs, sampled before ibrutinib treatment. Receptor source: a human donor with chronic lymphocytic leukemia.

The chain combines TRBV19 with TRBJ2-1, with TRBD2 identical over 7 bases. J was trimmed by 4 bases and V by 6 bases; bases with no gene match: 9. Germline CDR1 is LNHDA and CDR2 is SQIVND (reference sequence). This CDR3 is built from 15 residues. As DNA, the CDR3 is TGTGCCAGTAGCAAATCTAGCGGACCTTACAATGAGCAGTTCTTC. It yields the protein CASSKSSGPYNEQFF.

The V gene is TRBV5-6, the J gene TRBJ2-7; 9 positions agree with TRBD1. V shed 4 bases, J shed 3 bases, and the junction held 8 bases outside the gene matches. CDR1 is SGHDT, CDR2 YYEEEE, per germline. The CDR3 is 15 amino acids. As DNA, the CDR3 is TGTGCCAGCAGCGGCGAGGGGACAGGGAACTACGAGCAGTACTTC. This gives the protein CASSGEGTGNYEQYF.

This clone is a singleton in its sample. This chain connects TRBV5-6 to TRBJ1-1; 9 positions agree with TRBD1. V was pared by 2 bases and J by 4 bases, with 3 bases of the junction left unmatched. The CDR3 is made up of 14 amino acids. Germline CDR1 SGHDT, CDR2 YYEEEE. CDR3 region: CASSFPDRGTEAFF. CDR3 nucleotide sequence: TGTGCCAGCAGCTTCCCGGACAGGGGCACTGAAGCTTTCTTT.

DNA for the CDR3: TGTGCCAGCAGCTTAGTCCAGACCTCCTACGAGCAGTACTTC. The encoded protein is CASSLVQTSYEQYF. V is TRBV7-8 and J is TRBJ2-7; D not certain. Trimming shortened V by 1 base and J by 0 bases, and 7 bases separated the two germline ends. Germline V gene data show CDR1 as SGHVS and CDR2 as FQNEAQ. The CDR3 covers 14 residues.

This clone showed up just a few times. The genes are TRBV7-9 and TRBJ2-7, with a tentative D call TRBD1 (6 bases). Germline lookup yields CDR1 SEHNR and CDR2 FQNEAQ (reference sequence). The CDR3 sequence is 15 residues long. V gave up 6 bases and J gave up 0 bases, with 15 bases separating them. The chain's CDR3 is CASSWSGTPSYEQYF. The CDR3 DNA follows: TGTGCCAGCAGTTGGTCCGGGACACCCTCCTACGAGCAGTACTTC.

The rearrangement links TRBV4-3 to TRBJ1-3; the D is unclear. Trimming shortened V by 2 bases and J by 2 bases, and 10 bases separated the two germline ends. The germline V gene encodes CDR1 LGHNA and CDR2 YSLEER. CDR3 length: 15 residues. This CDR3 reads CASSQLRTAGNTIYF. The CDR3 DNA sequence: TGCGCCAGCAGCCAACTCCGGACCGCTGGAAACACCATATATTTT.

This clone was seen just once. The gene calls are TRBV5-1 and TRBJ2-1, with a tentative D call TRBD2 (5 bases). This CDR3 has 14 amino acids. Trimming took 3 bases from V and 6 from J, leaving 13 bases between them. The germline V gene has CDR1 SGHRS and CDR2 YFSETQ. The CDR3 spells CASSWGGSRNEQFF. The CDR3 DNA is TGCGCCAGCAGCTGGGGTGGGAGTCGCAATGAGCAGTTCTTC.

The chain links TRBV10-3 to TRBJ2-3; TRBD2 matches 9 bases. This CDR3 spans 17 amino acids. J gave up 5 bases and V 4 bases, and 13 bases lay outside the gene matches. Germline V gene lookup returns CDR1 ENHRY and CDR2 SYGVKD. The CDR3 DNA reads TGTGCCATCAGTGCGGGCCTAGCGGGACGGGAAGGAGATACGCAGTATTTT. It specifies CAISAGLAGREGDTQYF.

This rearrangement joins TRBV27 to TRBJ2-7; D might be TRBD2 (6 bases). The ends were cut back, 6 bases at V and 0 bases at J, with 15 bases in the middle. The CDR3 spans 15 residues. The V gene's germline CDR1 is MNHEY and CDR2 SMNVEV (reference sequence). The CDR3 reads CASRPRIGSSYEQYF. The CDR3 DNA is TGTGCCAGCAGACCCAGGATCGGGAGCTCCTACGAGCAGTACTTC.

The chain is built from TRBV4-1 and TRBJ2-5; the match to TRBD2 covers 14 bases. The CDR3 is 16 residues long. V trimming: 5 bases; J trimming: 7 bases; junction bases outside the gene matches: 9. Germline assignment: CDR1 MGHRA and CDR2 YSYEKL. The DNA of the CDR3 is TGCGCCAGCAGCTTAAGGGGGACTAGCGGGAGCCGGACCCAGTACTTC. Amino acids: CASSLRGTSGSRTQYF.

This chain connects TRBV2 to TRBJ2-5; 7 positions agree with TRBD1. The CDR3 is 13 residues long. In germline, CDR1 is SNHLY, CDR2 FYNNEI. V dropped 6 bases and J dropped 5; count of bases not matched to a gene: 6. The CDR3 loop reads CASRRTGPETQYF. In DNA form, the CDR3 reads TGTGCCAGCAGAAGGACAGGTCCGGAGACCCAGTACTTC.

Only one count was recorded for this clone. V is TRBV21-1 and J is TRBJ1-1; the D call of TRBD1 is as the table states it, not checked on the DNA. TRBV21-1 counts as a pseudogene. The CDR3 is 15 residues long. The CDR3 here is CASSFPGQANTEAFF. The CDR3 region has the DNA TGTGCCAGCAGCTTTCCGGGACAGGCGAACACTGAAGCTTTCTTT.

V and J are TRBV30 and TRBJ1-4, with a tentative D call TRBD1 (6 bases). Deletions cut 5 bases from V and 5 bases from J, with 18 bases between. The CDR3 has 15 residues. Germline loops: CDR1 GTSNPN, CDR2 SVGIG (reference sequence). CDR3 in DNA: TGTGCCTGGGGCGGCTTGGAGCAGGGGAATGAAAAACTGTTTTTT. The encoded protein is CAWGGLEQGNEKLFF. The whole variable domain, remainder taken from reference TRBV30 and TRBJ1-4, is SQTIHQWPATLVQPVGSPLSLECTVEGTSNPNLYWYRQAAGRGLQLLFYSVGIGQISSEVPQNLSASRPQDRQFILSSKKLLLSDSGFYLCAWGGLEQGNEKLFFGSGTQLSVL.

V is TRBV9 and J is TRBJ2-5; 10 positions agree with TRBD1. Germline V gives CDR1 SGDLS, CDR2 YYNGEE. V lost 4 bases to trimming and J lost 5 bases; unmatched junction nucleotides: 14. CDR3 length equals 17 residues. CDR3 loop: CASSQRDRGLSSETQYF. CDR3 DNA sequence: TGTGCCAGCAGCCAGAGAGACAGGGGGCTGTCCTCGGAGACCCAGTACTTC.

This clone was detected only a few times. The chain joins TRBV18 to TRBJ2-7, with 8 bases lining up with TRBD1. This CDR3 comprises 15 residues. Germline V gene lookup returns CDR1 KGHSH and CDR2 LQKENI. The J segment lost 2 bases and the V segment lost 3 bases, leaving 6 bases of the junction unmatched. The chain's CDR3 is CASSPGTGGTYEQYF. Written as DNA, the CDR3 is TGTGCCAGCTCACCTGGGACAGGTGGGACCTACGAGCAGTACTTC.

This clone was recorded once. The chain joins TRBV19 to TRBJ1-4; a possible D gene is TRBD1 (6 bases). Germline assignment: CDR1 LNHDA and CDR2 SQIVND (reference sequence). Trimming shortened V by 6 bases and J by 2 bases, and 13 bases separated the two germline ends. The CDR3 runs 15 residues. In DNA form, the CDR3 reads TGTGCCAGTAGCCTAACAGGGCTGACTAATGAAAAACTGTTTTTT. It encodes CASSLTGLTNEKLFF.

The CDR3 DNA is TGTGCCATCAGTGAGGAACTAGCGGCCCTAGAGTACTTC. Its protein product is CAISEELAALEYF. The chain joins TRBV10-3 to TRBJ2-7, with 8 bases aligning to TRBD2. Germline values: CDR1 ENHRY, CDR2 SYGVKD. The CDR3 extends over 13 amino acids. The junction had 8 bases not matched to a gene; V was cut back by 2 bases and J by 11 bases.

The chain has TRBV19 and TRBJ2-5; 7 nucleotides align to TRBD1. The CDR3 is 14 amino acids. Germline V gene sequence: CDR1 LNHDA, CDR2 SQIVND (reference sequence). V lost 3 bases to trimming and J lost 6 bases; unmatched junction nucleotides: 7. CDR3 DNA: TGTGCCAGTAGTATGCTCGCAGGGGGTAAGACCCAGTACTTC. Amino acids: CASSMLAGGKTQYF.

The chain couples TRBV6-5 to TRBJ2-7; 9 positions agree with TRBD2. From germline, CDR1 is MNHEY and CDR2 SVGAGI. J was trimmed by 4 bases and V by 9 bases; bases with no gene match: 10. This CDR3 is built from 14 residues. CDR3 in amino acids: CASASGALLYEQYF. Written as DNA, the CDR3 is TGTGCCAGTGCTAGCGGGGCACTATTGTACGAGCAGTACTTC.

V gene TRBV30 combines with J gene TRBJ2-7, with 9 nucleotides matching TRBD1. The germline CDR1 and CDR2 sequences are GTSNPN and SVGIG (reference sequence). There are 16 residues in the CDR3. The ends lost 3 bases at V and 2 bases at J; junction bases unmatched: 11. Here the CDR3 reads CAWSTGGGNGPYEQYF. The CDR3, as DNA: TGTGCCTGGAGCACAGGGGGCGGAAACGGGCCCTACGAGCAGTACTTC.

J is TRBJ2-7 and V is TRBV6-1, with a tentative D call TRBD2 (6 bases). Trimming stripped 7 bases from V and 9 bases from J, with 22 bases between. CDR1 and CDR2 (germline): MNHNS, SASEGT. The CDR3 spans 14 residues. DNA for the CDR3: TGTGCCAGCACCCCCGGCCTCGGGGGTAATGTGCAGTACTTC. This encodes CASTPGLGGNVQYF.

V and J are TRBV25-1 and TRBJ1-1; D possibly corresponds to TRBD1 (5 bases). Per germline, CDR1 MGHDK and CDR2 SYGVNS. The CDR3 totals 13 residues. Trimming took off 6 bases at V and 4 bases at J, with 12 bases between the two ends. The CDR3 nucleotides are TGTGCCAGCAGGGGGCGCGGGGTCACTGAAGCTTTCTTT. As protein: CASRGRGVTEAFF.

V is TRBV11-3 and J is TRBJ2-7; TRBD2 agrees at 12 bases. CDR3 size: 19 residues. From germline, CDR1 is SGHNT and CDR2 YENEEA. The trim removed 1 base at V and 3 bases at J, leaving 13 bases unmatched. Here the CDR3 reads CASSLARTSGTLGDYEQYF. In DNA, the CDR3 is TGTGCCAGCAGCTTAGCGAGGACTAGCGGGACCCTCGGGGACTACGAGCAGTACTTC.

The CDR3 DNA follows: TGTGCCAGTAGTCCCGACGGAACTCACTCCTACGAGCAGTACTTC. It specifies CASSPDGTHSYEQYF. The chain joins TRBV19 to TRBJ2-7; D is undetermined. This CDR3 contains 15 residues. V lost 5 bases, J lost 0 bases, and 14 bases lay in between. Germline V lookup: CDR1 LNHDA, CDR2 SQIVND (reference sequence).